What follows describes a single T cell receptor (beta chain). Germline CDR1 SGHAT, CDR2 FQNNGV. Losses at the gene ends were 5 bases for V and 8 bases for J; bases not matched to a gene: 7. This CDR3 region has 15 residues. Random hexamers were used to reverse transcribe the RNA input (about 0.45 to 1 ug). TCRdb re-derived calls from the immunoSEQ multiplex PCR reads in MiXCR, one entry per CDR3 protein. The sample gives about 170,000 distinct CDR3 sequences, approximately 95% of which show up once; roughly 0.097% is in the top ten. Sequencing of TCR beta, carried out with a high-throughput approach, was applied to CD8+ and CD4+ T cells from the blood. It was treatment-naive patients with stable or active relapsing-remitting disease who made up the multiple sclerosis controls. Purification of the CD8+ and CD4+ T cells relied on negative isolation, and TEMRA cells underwent FACS enrichment. The sample originates from a study of CD8 T cells in Susac syndrome.

The chain carries TRBV11-2 and TRBJ1-4; the match to TRBD1 covers 11 bases. Sequenced: CD4+ T cells from PBMCs. This receptor was taken from a human donor with multiple sclerosis. This CDR3 is CASSPRTGGYEKLFF. Here the CDR3 DNA reads TGTGCCAGCAGCCCCAGGACAGGGGGCTACGAAAAACTGTTTTTT.